This entry describes one TCR beta chain. Assay: immunoSEQ multiplex PCR; the TCRdb copy retains only in-frame clones and omits some. The sample lists about 160,000 clones; approximately 95% were seen once. The data belong to a study of blood T cell repertoires in COVID-19. Looked up from germline, CDR1 is SGHAT and CDR2 is FQNNGV. The J segment lost 2 bases and the V segment lost 5 bases, leaving 2 bases of the junction unmatched. The CDR3 extends over 13 amino acids. The chain has TRBV11-2 and TRBJ2-5; 7 bases line up with TRBD1. The specimen sequenced was peripheral blood. This clonotype was sampled from a woman between 55 and 75 years old with COVID-19, enrolled during active disease. This chain's CDR3 is CASSRGQQETQYF. CDR3 sequence (DNA): TGTGCCAGCAGCCGGGGACAGCAAGAGACCCAGTACTTC.